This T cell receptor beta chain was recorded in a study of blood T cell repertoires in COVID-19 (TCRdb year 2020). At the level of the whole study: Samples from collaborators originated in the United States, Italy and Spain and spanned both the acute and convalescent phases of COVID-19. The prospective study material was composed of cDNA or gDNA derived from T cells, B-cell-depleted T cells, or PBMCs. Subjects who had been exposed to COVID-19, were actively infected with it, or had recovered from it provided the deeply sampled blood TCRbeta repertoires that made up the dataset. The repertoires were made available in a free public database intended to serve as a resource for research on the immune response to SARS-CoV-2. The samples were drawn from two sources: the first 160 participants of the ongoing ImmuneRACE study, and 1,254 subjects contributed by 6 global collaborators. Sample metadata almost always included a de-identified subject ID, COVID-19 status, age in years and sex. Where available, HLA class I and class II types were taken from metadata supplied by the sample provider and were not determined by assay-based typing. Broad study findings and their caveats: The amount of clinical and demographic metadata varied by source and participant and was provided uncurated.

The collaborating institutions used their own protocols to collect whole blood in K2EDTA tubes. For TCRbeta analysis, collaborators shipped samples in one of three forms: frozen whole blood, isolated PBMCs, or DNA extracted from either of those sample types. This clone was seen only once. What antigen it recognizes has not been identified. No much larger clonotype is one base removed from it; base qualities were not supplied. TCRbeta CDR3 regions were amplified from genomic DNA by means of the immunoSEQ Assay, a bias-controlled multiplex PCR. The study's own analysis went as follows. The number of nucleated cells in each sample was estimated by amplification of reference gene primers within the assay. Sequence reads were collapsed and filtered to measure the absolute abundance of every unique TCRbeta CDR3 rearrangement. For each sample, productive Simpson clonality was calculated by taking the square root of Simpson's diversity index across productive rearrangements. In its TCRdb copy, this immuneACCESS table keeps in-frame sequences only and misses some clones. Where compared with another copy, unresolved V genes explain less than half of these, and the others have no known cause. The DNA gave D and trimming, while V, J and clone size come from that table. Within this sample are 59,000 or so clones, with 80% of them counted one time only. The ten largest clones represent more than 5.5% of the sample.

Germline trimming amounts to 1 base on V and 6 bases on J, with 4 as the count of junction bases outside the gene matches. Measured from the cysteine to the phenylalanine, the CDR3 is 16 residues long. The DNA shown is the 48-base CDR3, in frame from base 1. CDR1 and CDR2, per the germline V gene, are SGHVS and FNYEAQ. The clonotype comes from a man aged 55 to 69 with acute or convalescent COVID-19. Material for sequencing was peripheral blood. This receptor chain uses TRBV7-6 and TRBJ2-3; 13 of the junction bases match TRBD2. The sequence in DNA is TGTGCCAGCAGCTTAGGGACTAGCGGGGGCGTGGATACGCAGTATTTT. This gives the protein CASSLGTSGGVDTQYF.